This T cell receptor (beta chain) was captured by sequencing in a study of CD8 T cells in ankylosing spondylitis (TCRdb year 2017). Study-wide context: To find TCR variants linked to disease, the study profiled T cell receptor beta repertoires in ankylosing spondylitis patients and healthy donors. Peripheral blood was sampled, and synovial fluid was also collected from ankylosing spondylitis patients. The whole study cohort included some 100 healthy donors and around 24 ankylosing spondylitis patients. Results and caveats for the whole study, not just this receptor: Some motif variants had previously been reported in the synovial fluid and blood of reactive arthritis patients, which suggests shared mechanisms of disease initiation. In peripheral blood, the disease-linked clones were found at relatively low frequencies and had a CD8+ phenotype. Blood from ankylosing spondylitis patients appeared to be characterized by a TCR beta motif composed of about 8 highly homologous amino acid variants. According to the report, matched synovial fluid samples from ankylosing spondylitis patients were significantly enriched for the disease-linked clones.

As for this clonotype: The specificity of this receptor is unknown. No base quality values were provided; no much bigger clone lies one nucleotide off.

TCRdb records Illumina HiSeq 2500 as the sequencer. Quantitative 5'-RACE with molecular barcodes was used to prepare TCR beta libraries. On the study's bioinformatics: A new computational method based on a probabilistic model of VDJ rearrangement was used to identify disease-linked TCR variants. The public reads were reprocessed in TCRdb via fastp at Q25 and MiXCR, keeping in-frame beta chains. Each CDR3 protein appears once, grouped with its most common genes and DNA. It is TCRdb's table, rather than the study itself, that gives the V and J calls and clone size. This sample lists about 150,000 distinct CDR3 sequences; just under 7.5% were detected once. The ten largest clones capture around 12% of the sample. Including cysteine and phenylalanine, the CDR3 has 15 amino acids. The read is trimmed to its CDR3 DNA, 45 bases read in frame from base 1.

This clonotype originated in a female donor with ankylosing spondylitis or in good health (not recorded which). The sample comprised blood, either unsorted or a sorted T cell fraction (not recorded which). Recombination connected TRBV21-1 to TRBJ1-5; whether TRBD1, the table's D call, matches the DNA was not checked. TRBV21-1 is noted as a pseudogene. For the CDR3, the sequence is CASSKGQGRCQPQHF. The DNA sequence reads TGTGCCAGCAGCAAGGGGCAGGGTAGATGCCAGCCCCAGCATTTT.